One T cell receptor beta chain is described in this entry. Its antigen remains unidentified. The record originates from a study of post-analysis software for immune sequencing data. At the level of the study: Progressive-relapsing, secondary progressive and relapsing-remitting multiple sclerosis were among the disease courses included.

Whole-study findings and limits: Roughly five TRBV segments occurring more often in patients than controls included TRBV5-6, TRBV5-1 and TRBV20-1.

CDR1 is SNHLY, CDR2 FYNNEI, per germline. The ends were cut back, 6 bases at V and 0 bases at J, with 5 bases in the middle. This CDR3 has 12 amino acids. Unique molecular identifiers were carried by the TCR beta cDNA libraries. Via MiXCR, TCRdb re-called the PCR reads, giving one row per CDR3 protein. The data hold approximately 570,000 distinct CDR3 sequences, with roughly two fifths observed a single time. The source of this sequence is a girl under 18 with multiple sclerosis. The sequenced sample consisted of blood. The J gene is TRBJ1-2, the V gene TRBV2, with D possibly TRBD1 on 5 matching bases. The CDR3 coding sequence is TGTGCCAGCAGGACAGCTAACTATGGCTACACCTTC. Translating it yields CASRTANYGYTF.